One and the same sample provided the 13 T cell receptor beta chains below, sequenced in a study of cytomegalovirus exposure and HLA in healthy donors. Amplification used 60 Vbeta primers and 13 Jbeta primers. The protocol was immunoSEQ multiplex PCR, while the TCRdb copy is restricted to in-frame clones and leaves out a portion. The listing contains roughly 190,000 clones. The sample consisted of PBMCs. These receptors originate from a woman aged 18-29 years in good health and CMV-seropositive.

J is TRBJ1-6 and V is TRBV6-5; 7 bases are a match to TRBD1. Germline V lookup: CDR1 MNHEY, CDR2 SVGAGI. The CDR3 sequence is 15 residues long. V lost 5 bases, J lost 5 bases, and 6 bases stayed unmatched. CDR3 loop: CASSGRTGHNSPLHF. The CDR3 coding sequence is TGTGCCAGCAGTGGACGGACAGGACATAATTCACCCCTCCACTTT.

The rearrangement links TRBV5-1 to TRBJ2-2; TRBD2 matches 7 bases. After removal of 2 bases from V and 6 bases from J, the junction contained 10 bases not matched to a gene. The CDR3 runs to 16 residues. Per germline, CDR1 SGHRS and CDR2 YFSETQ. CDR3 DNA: TGCGCCAGCAGCTTACCAACTGGACTAGGGCCCGGGGAGCTGTTTTTT. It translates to CASSLPTGLGPGELFF.

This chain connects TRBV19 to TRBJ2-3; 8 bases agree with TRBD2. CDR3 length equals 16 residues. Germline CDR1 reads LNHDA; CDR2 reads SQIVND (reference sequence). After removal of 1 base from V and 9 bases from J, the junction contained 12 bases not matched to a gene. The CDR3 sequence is CASSIGNSGARATQYF. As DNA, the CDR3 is TGTGCCAGTAGTATAGGTAATAGCGGGGCCCGTGCGACGCAGTATTTT. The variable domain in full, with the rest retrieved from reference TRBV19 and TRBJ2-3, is DGGITQSPKYLFRKEGQNVTLSCEQNLNHDAMYWYRQDPGQGLRLIYYSQIVNDFQKGDIAEGYSVSREKKESFPLTVTSAQKNPTAFYLCASSIGNSGARATQYFGPGTRLTVL.

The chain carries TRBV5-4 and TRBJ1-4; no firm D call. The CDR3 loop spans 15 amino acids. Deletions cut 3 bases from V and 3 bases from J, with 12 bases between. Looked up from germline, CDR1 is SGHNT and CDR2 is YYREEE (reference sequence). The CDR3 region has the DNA TGTGCCAGCAGCTCCTTAAAAGGAGCTAATGAAAAACTGTTTTTT. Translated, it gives CASSSLKGANEKLFF.

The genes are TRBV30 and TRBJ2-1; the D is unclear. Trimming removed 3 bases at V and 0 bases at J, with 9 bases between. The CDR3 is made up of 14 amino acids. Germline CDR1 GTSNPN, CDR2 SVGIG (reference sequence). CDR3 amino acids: CAWSYRSSYNEQFF. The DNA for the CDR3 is TGTGCCTGGAGCTACCGTAGCTCCTACAATGAGCAGTTCTTC.

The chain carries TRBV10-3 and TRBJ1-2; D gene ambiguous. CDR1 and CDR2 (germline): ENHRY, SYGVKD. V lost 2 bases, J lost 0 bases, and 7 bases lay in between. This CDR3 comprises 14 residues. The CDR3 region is CAISERTANYGYTF. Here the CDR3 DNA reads TGTGCCATCAGTGAGAGAACAGCTAACTATGGCTACACCTTC.

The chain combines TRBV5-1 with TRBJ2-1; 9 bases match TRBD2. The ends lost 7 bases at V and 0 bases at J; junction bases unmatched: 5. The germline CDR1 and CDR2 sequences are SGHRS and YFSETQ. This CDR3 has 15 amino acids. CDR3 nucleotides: TGCGCCAGCTCCCAACTAGCGGGCTCCTACAATGAGCAGTTCTTC. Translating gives CASSQLAGSYNEQFF.

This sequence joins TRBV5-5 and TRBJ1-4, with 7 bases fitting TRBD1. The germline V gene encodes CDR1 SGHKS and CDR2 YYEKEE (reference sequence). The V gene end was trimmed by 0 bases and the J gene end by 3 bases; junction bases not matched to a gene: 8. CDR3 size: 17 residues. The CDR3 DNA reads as TGTGCCAGCAGCTTGGGTCCAGGGGGGATAGCTAATGAAAAACTGTTTTTT. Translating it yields CASSLGPGGIANEKLFF.

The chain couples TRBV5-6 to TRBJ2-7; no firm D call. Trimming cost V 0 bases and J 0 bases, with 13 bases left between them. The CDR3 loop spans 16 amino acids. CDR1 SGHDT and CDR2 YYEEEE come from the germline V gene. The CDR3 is CASSLALIQVSYEQYF. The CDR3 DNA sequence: TGTGCCAGCAGCTTGGCTCTAATTCAGGTCTCCTACGAGCAGTACTTC.

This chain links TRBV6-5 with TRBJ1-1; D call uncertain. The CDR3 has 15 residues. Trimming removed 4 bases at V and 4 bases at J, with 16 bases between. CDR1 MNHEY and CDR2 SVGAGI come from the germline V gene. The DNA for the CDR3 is TGTGCCAGCAGTTTCGCGGGGATGGGTTTCACTGAAGCTTTCTTT. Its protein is CASSFAGMGFTEAFF.

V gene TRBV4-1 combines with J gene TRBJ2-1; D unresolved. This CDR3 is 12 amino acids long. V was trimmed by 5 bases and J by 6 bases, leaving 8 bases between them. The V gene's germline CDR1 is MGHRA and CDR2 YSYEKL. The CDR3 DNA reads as TGCGCCAGCAGCAGTCGAGCCAATGAGCAGTTCTTC. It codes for CASSSRANEQFF.

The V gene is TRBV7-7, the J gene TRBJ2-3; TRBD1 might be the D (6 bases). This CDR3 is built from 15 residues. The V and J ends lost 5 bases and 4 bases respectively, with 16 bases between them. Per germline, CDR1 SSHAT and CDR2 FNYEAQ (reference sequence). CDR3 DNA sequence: TGTGCCAGCAGCCAAGGGACATCGAGGGCAGATACGCAGTATTTT. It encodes CASSQGTSRADTQYF.

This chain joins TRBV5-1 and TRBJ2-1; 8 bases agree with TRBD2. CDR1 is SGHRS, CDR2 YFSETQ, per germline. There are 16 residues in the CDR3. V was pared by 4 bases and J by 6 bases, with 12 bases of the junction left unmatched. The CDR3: CASSPGGTLSPNEQFF. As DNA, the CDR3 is TGCGCCAGCAGCCCGGGGGGGACACTGTCCCCCAATGAGCAGTTCTTC.